The entry below gives a single T cell receptor (beta chain) sequence along with its context. The entry originates in a study of monozygotic twins with inflammatory bowel disease. TCRdb re-called the 5' RACE reads and gives one entry per CDR3 protein, without DNA. The table lists 300,000 to 400,000 distinct CDR3 sequences. This clonotype was sampled from a human donor with ulcerative colitis or Crohn's disease, or a healthy co-twin of an affected twin (not recorded which). Sequenced sample: blood.

CDR3 in amino acids: CAWTPGGSVPPYEQYF. The chain combines TRBV30 with TRBJ2-7; TCRdb selects TRBD2, and the lack of DNA leaves this call unchecked. This CDR3 contains 16 residues. The germline V gene encodes CDR1 GTSNPN and CDR2 SVGIG (reference sequence). Full variable domain (outside the CDR3, taken from reference TRBV30 and TRBJ2-7): SQTIHQWPATLVQPVGSPLSLECTVEGTSNPNLYWYRQAAGRGLQLLFYSVGIGQISSEVPQNLSASRPQDRQFILSSKKLLLSDSGFYLCAWTPGGSVPPYEQYFGPGTRLTVT.